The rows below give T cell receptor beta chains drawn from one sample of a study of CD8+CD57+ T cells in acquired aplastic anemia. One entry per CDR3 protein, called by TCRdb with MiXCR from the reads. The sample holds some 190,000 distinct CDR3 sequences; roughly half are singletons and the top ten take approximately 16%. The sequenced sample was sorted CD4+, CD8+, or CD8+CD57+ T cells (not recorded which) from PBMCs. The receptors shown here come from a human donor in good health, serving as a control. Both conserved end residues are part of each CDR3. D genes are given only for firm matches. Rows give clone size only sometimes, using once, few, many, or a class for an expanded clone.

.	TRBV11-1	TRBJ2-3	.	TGTGCCAGCAGCCCGCTGGATACGCAGTATTTT	CASSPLDTQYF
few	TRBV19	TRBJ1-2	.	TGTGCCAGTACATCTGGACGGACGGGTATAGATGGCTACACCTTC	CASTSGRTGIDGYTF
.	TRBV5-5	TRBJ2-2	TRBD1	TGTGCCAGCAGCGCCGGGACAGGCACCGGGGAGCTGTTTTTT	CASSAGTGTGELFF
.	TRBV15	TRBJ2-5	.	TGTGCCACCAGCAGTGCCCGTGACCAAGAGACCCAGTACTTC	CATSSARDQETQYF
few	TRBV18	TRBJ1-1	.	TGTGCCAGCTCACCAAGCAGGGTCGGGCAAACTGAAGCTTTCTTT	CASSPSRVGQTEAFF
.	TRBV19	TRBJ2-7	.	TGTGCCAGTAGTATCGCCTACGAGCAGTACTTC	CASSIAYEQYF
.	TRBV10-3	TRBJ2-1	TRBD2	TGTGCCATCAGTCTAGCGGGGGGGGCCTACAATGAGCAGTTCTTC	CAISLAGGAYNEQFF
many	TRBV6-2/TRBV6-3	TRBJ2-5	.	TGTGCCAGCAGTTACAGTCCAGGGCTGGTAGAGACCCAGTACTTC	CASSYSPGLVETQYF
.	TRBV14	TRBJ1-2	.	TGTGCCAGCAGCCAGTCGGGCCTCTTCACTGGGGGCTACACCTTC	CASSQSGLFTGGYTF
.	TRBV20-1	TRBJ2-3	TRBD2	TGCAGTGCACCGAGGACTAGCGGGGGACCCCCAGATACGCAGTATTTT	CSAPRTSGGPPDTQYF
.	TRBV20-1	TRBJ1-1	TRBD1	TGCAGTGCCACAGGACAGGGGAGGACTGAAGCTTTCTTT	CSATGQGRTEAFF
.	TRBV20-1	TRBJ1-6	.	TGCAGTGCTAGAGATAAGGAGGGGACATATAATTCACCCCTCCACTTT	CSARDKEGTYNSPLHF
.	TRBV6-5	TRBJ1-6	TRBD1	TGTGCCAGCAGTTACAGTGCTATAGGGACAGGCGCCTCACCCCTCCACTTT	CASSYSAIGTGASPLHF
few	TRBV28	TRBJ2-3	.	TGTGCCAGCAAGGGGACATCCACAGATACGCAGTATTTT	CASKGTSTDTQYF
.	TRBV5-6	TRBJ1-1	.	TGTGCCAGCAGCTTGACAATGAACACTGAAGCTTTCTTT	CASSLTMNTEAFF
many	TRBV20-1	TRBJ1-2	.	TGCAGTGCTAGAGATGTCGGGGGACGGGGCTATGGCTACACCTTC	CSARDVGGRGYGYTF
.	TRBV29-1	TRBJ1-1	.	TGCAGCGTTGGGACGGGGAACACTGAAGCTTTCTTT	CSVGTGNTEAFF
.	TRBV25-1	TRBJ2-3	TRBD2	TGTGCCAGCAGCCAAGGGTTAGCGGGGGGGGGGCGGGTGACAGATACGCAGTATTTT	CASSQGLAGGGRVTDTQYF
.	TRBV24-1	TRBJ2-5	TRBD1	TGTGCCACCAGTGAAACCGGGACAGGGAAAGAGACCCAGTACTTC	CATSETGTGKETQYF
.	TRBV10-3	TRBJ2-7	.	TGTGCCATCAGTCGGACACTATCCCTCTACGAGCAGTACTTC	CAISRTLSLYEQYF
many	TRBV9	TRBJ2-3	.	TGTGCCAGCAGCGTGAGGCAGGGGAAGTCAGATACGCAGTATTTT	CASSVRQGKSDTQYF
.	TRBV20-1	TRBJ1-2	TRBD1	TGCAGTGCTAGAGACGGCAGGGGGAGGGCCTGTGGCTACACCTTC	CSARDGRGRACGYTF
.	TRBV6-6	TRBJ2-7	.	TGTGCCAGCAGTACGGCAGGGCACGAGCAGTACTTC	CASSTAGHEQYF
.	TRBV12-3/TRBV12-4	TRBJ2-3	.	TGTGCCAGCAGAATAGGGGGGCGCGGGACAGATACGCAGTATTTT	CASRIGGRGTDTQYF
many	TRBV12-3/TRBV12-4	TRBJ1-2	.	TGTGCCAGCAGTTTTCGGGCAGGGGATGGCTACACCTTC	CASSFRAGDGYTF
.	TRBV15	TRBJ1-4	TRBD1	TGTGCCACCAGCCGGGGACAGGGAAAGGAAAAACTGTTTTTT	CATSRGQGKEKLFF
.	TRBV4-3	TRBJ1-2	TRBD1	TGCGCCAGCAGCCAGGCCCTGGACAGGGAAGATGGCTACACCTTC	CASSQALDREDGYTF
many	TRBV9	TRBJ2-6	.	TGTGCCAGCAGCGTAGCTGGGGCCAACGTCCTGACTTTC	CASSVAGANVLTF
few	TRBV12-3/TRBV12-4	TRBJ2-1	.	TGTGCCAGCAGTTTAGTTCAGGGGGGCAATGAGCAGTTCTTC	CASSLVQGGNEQFF
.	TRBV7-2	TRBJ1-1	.	TGTGCCAGCAGCCCCCAGGTGGGCGTTTTGGCTGAAGCTTTCTTT	CASSPQVGVLAEAFF
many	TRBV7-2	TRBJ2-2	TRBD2	TGTGCCAGCAGCTTCGCTGGGGGGGGGACCGGGGAGCTGTTTTTT	CASSFAGGGTGELFF
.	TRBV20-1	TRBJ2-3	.	TGCAGTGCTAGCCGTGGGGCAGTCGGGGATACGCAGTATTTT	CSASRGAVGDTQYF
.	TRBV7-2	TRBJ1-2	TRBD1	TGTGCCAGCAGCCAAGAAGGGACAGGCGCAGTTTGGGGCTACACCTTC	CASSQEGTGAVWGYTF
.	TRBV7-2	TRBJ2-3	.	TGTGCCAGCAGCTTAGGACCGGGTGAAGATACGCAGTATTTT	CASSLGPGEDTQYF
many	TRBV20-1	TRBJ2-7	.	TGCAGTGCTAGAGATTCGGGTACCGTATACGAGCAGTACTTC	CSARDSGTVYEQYF